The sequence of this TCR beta chain was determined in a study of radiation and T cells in renal cell carcinoma. Documented time point: blood 4 weeks post-SBRT, at nephrectomy. The treatment denotes: 15 Gy SBRT to primary tumor, nephrectomy 4 weeks later. Nephrectomy followed 15 Gy stereotactic body radiation by 4 weeks. Blood was sampled at baseline, 2 weeks and 4 weeks after SBRT. The patient's renal cell carcinoma had clear cell pathology. CDR1 is MGHDK and CDR2 is SYGVNS in the germline V gene. V dropped 2 bases and J dropped 6 bases, with 16 bases sitting between them. The CDR3 totals 15 residues. Libraries were prepared by immunoSEQ multiplex PCR; TCRdb keeps only in-frame clonotypes and omits some of them. The sample shows about 150,000 clones, approximately 86% of them seen only once.

The V call is TRBV25-1, the J call TRBJ1-2; D uncertain. This specimen consisted of blood, obtained from a patient whose treatment included radiotherapy and nephrectomy. The receptor comes from a woman aged 50 to 65 with renal cell carcinoma. CDR3 nucleotide sequence: TGTGCCAGCAGTGAAACCGGACGGCCGGCGGATGGCTACACCTTC. It yields the protein CASSETGRPADGYTF.